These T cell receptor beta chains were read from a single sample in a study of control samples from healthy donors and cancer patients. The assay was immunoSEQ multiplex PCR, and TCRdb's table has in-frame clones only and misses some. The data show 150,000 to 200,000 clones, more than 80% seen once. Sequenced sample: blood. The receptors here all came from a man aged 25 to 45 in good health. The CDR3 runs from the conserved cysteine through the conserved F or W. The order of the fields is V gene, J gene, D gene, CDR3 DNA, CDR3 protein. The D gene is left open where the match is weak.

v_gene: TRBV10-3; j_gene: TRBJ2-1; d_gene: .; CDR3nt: TGTGCCATCAGCGGGAGCTCCAATGAGCAGTTCTTC; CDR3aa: CAISGSSNEQFF
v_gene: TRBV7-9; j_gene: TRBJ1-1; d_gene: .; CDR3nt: TGTGCCAGCAGCGGGCTAGGACAGTCTGAAGCTTTCTTT; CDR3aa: CASSGLGQSEAFF
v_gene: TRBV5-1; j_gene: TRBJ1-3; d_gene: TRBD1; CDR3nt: TGCGCCAGCAGCCCGGACAGGGCCGGAAACACCATATATTTT; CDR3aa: CASSPDRAGNTIYF
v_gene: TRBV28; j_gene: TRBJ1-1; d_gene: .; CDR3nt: TGTGCCAGCCGCGAACCTAACACTGAAGCTTTCTTT; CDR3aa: CASREPNTEAFF
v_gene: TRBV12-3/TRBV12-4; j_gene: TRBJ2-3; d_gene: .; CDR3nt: TGTGCCAGCAGTTTATGGGACACAGATACGCAGTATTTT; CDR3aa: CASSLWDTDTQYF
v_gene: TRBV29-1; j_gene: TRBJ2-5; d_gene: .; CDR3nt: TGCAGCGTTGAAGTGGCAGGGCGCCAAGAGACCCAGTACTTC; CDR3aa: CSVEVAGRQETQYF
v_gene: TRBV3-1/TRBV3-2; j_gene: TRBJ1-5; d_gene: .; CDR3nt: TGTGCCAGCAGCCAAGACAGGAATCAGCCCCAGCATTTT; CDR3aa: CASSQDRNQPQHF
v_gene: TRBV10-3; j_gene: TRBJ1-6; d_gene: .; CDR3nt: TGTGCCATCAGTGCGGGGCAGGACCTGAGCTCCTATAATTCACCCCTCCACTTT; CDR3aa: CAISAGQDLSSYNSPLHF
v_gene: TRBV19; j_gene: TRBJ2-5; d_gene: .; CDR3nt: TGTGCCAGTAGTTCGGGGGGCAGGGAGACCCAGTACTTC; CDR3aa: CASSSGGRETQYF
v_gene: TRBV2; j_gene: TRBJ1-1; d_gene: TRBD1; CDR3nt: TGTGCCAGCAGTGCACAGGGGTTTAACCCTGAAGCTTTCTTT; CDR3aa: CASSAQGFNPEAFF
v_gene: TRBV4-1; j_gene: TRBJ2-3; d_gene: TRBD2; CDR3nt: TGCGCCAGCAGCCAAGCCACGGGGGGGAGCACAGATACGCAGTATTTT; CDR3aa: CASSQATGGSTDTQYF
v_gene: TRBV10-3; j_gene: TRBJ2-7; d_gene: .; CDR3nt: TGTGCCATCAGTGACCTGCAGGGGGGCTACGAGCAGTACTTC; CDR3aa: CAISDLQGGYEQYF
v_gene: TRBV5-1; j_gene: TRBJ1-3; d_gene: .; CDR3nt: TGCGCCAGCAGCGTCGACAGGTCGTCTGGAAACACCATATATTTT; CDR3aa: CASSVDRSSGNTIYF
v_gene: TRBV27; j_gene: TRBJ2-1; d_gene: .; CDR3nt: TGTGCCAGCACCCTCGGGCAGCAGTACAATGAGCAGTTCTTC; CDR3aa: CASTLGQQYNEQFF
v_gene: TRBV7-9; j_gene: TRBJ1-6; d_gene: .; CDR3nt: TGTGCCAGCAGCTTAGGACAGTACAATAATTCACCCCTCCACTTT; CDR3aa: CASSLGQYNNSPLHF